This T cell receptor (beta chain) was observed in a study of OX40 agonist ivuxolimab in advanced cancers. V lost 1 base, J lost 3 bases, and 11 bases lay in between. The germline gives CDR1 SGHRS, CDR2 YFSETQ. The CDR3 is 15 amino acids. Assay: immunoSEQ multiplex PCR; the TCRdb copy retains only in-frame clones and omits some. The data contain around 70,000 clones, approximately 82% of them singletons. This chain connects TRBV5-1 to TRBJ2-1; D unresolved. The sequence was obtained from an adult with an advanced solid tumor such as melanoma, head and neck, liver or kidney cancer. The sample here was CD4+ or CD8+ T cells sorted from blood, taken in a trial of the OX40 agonist ivuxolimab. The CDR3, as DNA: TGCGCCAGCAGCTTGCGCGATTCAAGCTACAATGAGCAGTTCTTC. Translated, it gives CASSLRDSSYNEQFF.